Below, 32 T cell receptor beta chains from the same sample are listed, as sequenced in a study of HIV-infected patients and healthy controls. About 550 ng RNA was reverse transcribed with alpha and beta constant-region primers. Each of the alpha and beta chains got its own library through chain-specific third strand synthesis with indices. MiXCR, applied by TCRdb to the 5' RACE reads, yields one record per CDR3 protein. The sample includes roughly 5,100 distinct CDR3 sequences, more than 5.5% of them seen just once. Antiretroviral therapy had run roughly three months, about 14 weeks, before follow-up blood collection. Whole blood was used without fractionation, so all unsorted peripheral T cells were included. The input for sequencing was blood, taken during antiretroviral therapy. These receptor sequences come from an adult with HIV infection.

This clonotype was found a few times. The gene calls are TRBV9 and TRBJ1-1, with D perhaps TRBD1 (5 bases). Germline V lookup: CDR1 SGDLS, CDR2 YYNGEE. Trimming pared 0 bases from V and 6 bases from J, leaving 15 bases between. This CDR3 is 15 amino acids long. CDR3: CASSVVRSGGAEAFF. CDR3 sequence (DNA): TGTGCCAGCAGCGTAGTACGGAGCGGGGGAGCTGAAGCTTTCTTT.

The rearrangement links TRBV10-3 to TRBJ1-4; D is perhaps TRBD1 (5 bases). The CDR3 is 15 amino acids. The ends were cut back, 5 bases at V and 4 bases at J, with 14 bases in the middle. The germline V gene has CDR1 ENHRY and CDR2 SYGVKD. CDR3 sequence (DNA): TGTGCCATCAGTTCGAGGATAGGGGATAATGAAAAACTGTTTTTT. Its protein product is CAISSRIGDNEKLFF.

This clonotype rates as medium-sized (0.01 to 0.1%). The rearrangement joins TRBV7-2 to TRBJ1-5, with D possibly TRBD1 on 6 matching bases. The CDR3 is 14 residues long. CDR1 and CDR2 (germline): SGHTA, FQGNSA. V lost 5 bases and J lost 2, with 10 bases in between. The CDR3 nucleotides are TGTGCCAGCAGCACCAGGGGTGGCAATCAGCCCCAGCATTTT. It specifies CASSTRGGNQPQHF.

V usage is TRBV6-6 and J usage is TRBJ2-5; TRBD1 aligns across 12 bases. The V and J ends lost 6 bases and 4 bases, in that order; junction bases with no gene match: 9. Germline CDR1 and CDR2: MNHNY and SVGAGI (reference sequence). The CDR3 length is 16 residues. This chain's CDR3 is CASSIMGQGAGETQYF. CDR3 sequence (DNA): TGTGCCAGCAGCATCATGGGACAGGGGGCTGGAGAGACCCAGTACTTC.

This clonotype is classed as medium-sized (0.01 to 0.1%). At one of its ends the junction is not consistent with the germline gene, which may arise from a read error. V is TRBV7-2 and J is TRBJ2-1; D remains unclear. The germline V gene has CDR1 SGHTA and CDR2 FQGNSA. The CDR3 sequence is 13 residues long. The CDR3 spells CASSLRYYDEQFF. CDR3 nucleotide sequence: TGTGCCAGCAGCTTAAGGTACTACGATGAGCAGTTCTTC.

Ten or more counts support this clonotype. The chain uses TRBV20-1 and TRBJ2-3, with D possibly TRBD1 on 6 matching bases. Germline CDR1 reads DFQATT; CDR2 reads SNEGSKA (reference sequence). The CDR3 length is 14 residues. V was clipped by 3 bases and J by 9 bases, with 19 bases between them. The CDR3 nucleotides read TGCAGTGCTAGTAGACAGGCTGGGTATCCCACGCAGTATTTT. Translation gives CSASRQAGYPTQYF.

This clonotype was picked up a small number of times. V usage is TRBV27 and J usage is TRBJ1-2, with no clear D. Germline loops: CDR1 MNHEY, CDR2 SMNVEV (reference sequence). The ends were cut back, 3 bases at V and 4 bases at J, with 12 bases in the middle. The CDR3 is made up of 14 amino acids. This CDR3 reads CASSFRGRSYGYTF. The CDR3 DNA follows: TGTGCCAGCAGTTTTCGGGGAAGGAGCTATGGCTACACCTTC.

This clonotype is deemed medium-sized. The genes are TRBV5-4 and TRBJ1-1, with 10 bases matching TRBD1. V shed 2 bases and J 8 bases; nucleotides not matched to a gene: 3. The CDR3 is 13 residues long. Germline V gives CDR1 SGHNT, CDR2 YYREEE (reference sequence). CDR3 nucleotide sequence: TGTGCCAGCAGCTTTTCGGGACAGGGGGAAGCTTTCTTT. Translation: CASSFSGQGEAFF.

The table lists this clonotype with many counts. This rearrangement joins TRBV2 to TRBJ1-5; 7 bases fit TRBD1. This CDR3 spans 13 amino acids. V was clipped by 6 bases and J by 8 bases; unmatched bases: 7. Germline V lookup: CDR1 SNHLY, CDR2 FYNNEI. The CDR3 DNA sequence: TGTGCCAGCAGGAAACAGGGGTTGGAGCCCCAGCATTTT. As protein: CASRKQGLEPQHF. The full variable domain, its missing parts supplied by reference TRBV2 and TRBJ1-5, is EPEVTQTPSHQVTQMGQEVILRCVPISNHLYFYWYRQILGQKVEFLVSFYNNEISEKSEIFDDQFSVERPDGSNFTLKIRSTKLEDSAMYFCASRKQGLEPQHFGDGTRLSIL.

In this sample, this clonotype is medium-sized. V and J are TRBV12-3 or TRBV12-4 and TRBJ2-2, with D possibly matching TRBD2 (6 bases). Trimming cost V 6 bases and J 1 base, with 12 bases left between them. This CDR3 contains 15 residues. The CDR3 DNA reads TGTGCCAGCAGCGCGGGACGAGTGAACACCGGGGAGCTGTTTTTT. Encoded protein: CASSAGRVNTGELFF.

Many counts were recorded for this clonotype. The chain recombines TRBV28 with TRBJ1-1; 7 nucleotides agree with TRBD1. CDR3 size: 14 residues. The ends lost 6 bases at V and 3 bases at J; junction bases unmatched: 7. Germline V gives CDR1 MDHEN, CDR2 SYDVKM. CDR3 region: CASSAGDRYTEAFF. CDR3 bases: TGTGCCAGCAGCGCCGGGGACAGATACACTGAAGCTTTCTTT.

This clonotype counts as medium-sized. The chain links TRBV7-2 to TRBJ2-5; no firm D call. V was trimmed by 1 base and J by 5 bases, leaving 5 bases between them. This CDR3 has 12 amino acids. Looked up from germline, CDR1 is SGHTA and CDR2 is FQGNSA. The CDR3: CASSLVGETQYF. The CDR3 DNA reads as TGTGCCAGCAGCTTAGTTGGCGAGACCCAGTACTTC.

Judged by abundance, this clonotype is medium-sized. V gene TRBV25-1 combines with J gene TRBJ2-7, with 10 bases matching TRBD2. Germline CDR1 MGHDK, CDR2 SYGVNS. This CDR3 has 17 residues. With V trimmed by 5 bases and J by 0 bases, 10 bases remained unmatched. The CDR3 DNA reads TGTGCCAGCAGTTCCCACTTAGCGGGAGGAAACTCCTACGAGCAGTACTTC. Its translation is CASSSHLAGGNSYEQYF.

The V gene is TRBV10-2, the J gene TRBJ2-7, with D tentatively TRBD1 (6 bases). Trimming pared 2 bases from V and 2 bases from J, leaving 7 bases between. CDR1 WSHSY and CDR2 SAAADI come from the germline V gene. There are 13 residues in the CDR3. CDR3 nucleotides: TGCGCCAGCAGTGAGGGACAGACCTACGAGCAGTACTTC. Encoded protein: CASSEGQTYEQYF.

This clonotype is classed as medium-sized. This chain joins TRBV7-2 and TRBJ2-5; 7 nucleotides align to TRBD2. J gave up 7 bases and V 0 bases, and 5 bases lay outside the gene matches. Per germline, CDR1 SGHTA and CDR2 FQGNSA. The CDR3 totals 14 residues. CDR3 nucleotides: TGTGCCAGCAGCTTAGCAGAAGGCGGGGGGACCCAGTACTTC. Its translation is CASSLAEGGGTQYF.

V usage is TRBV30 and J usage is TRBJ1-5, with D perhaps TRBD1 (6 bases). The V gene lost 0 bases and the J gene lost 5 bases, with 8 bases spanning the gap. Germline values: CDR1 GTSNPN, CDR2 SVGIG (reference sequence). This CDR3 is 13 amino acids long. The CDR3 coding sequence is TGTGCCTGGAGTGTACAGGGAGATCAGCCCCAGCATTTT. It codes for CAWSVQGDQPQHF.

In this sample, this clonotype is medium-sized. The gene calls are TRBV29-1 and TRBJ2-1, with 7 bases matching TRBD2. The junction had 7 bases not matched to a gene; V was cut back by 1 base and J by 7 bases. Germline CDR1 and CDR2: SQVTM and ANQGSEA. The CDR3 is made up of 14 amino acids. CDR3 nucleotides: TGCAGCGTTGAAGGCCTAGCGGAGGTGAATGAGCAGTTCTTC. It yields the protein CSVEGLAEVNEQFF.

Within the sample, this clonotype is medium-sized (0.01 to 0.1%). The V gene is TRBV12-3 or TRBV12-4, the J gene TRBJ1-1; D remains ambiguous. With 6 bases removed from V and 0 bases from J, the gap between germline ends came to 8 bases. This CDR3 region has 13 residues. CDR3 protein: CASRSTVNTEAFF. In DNA form, the CDR3 reads TGTGCCAGCAGATCGACGGTGAACACTGAAGCTTTCTTT.

The J gene is TRBJ2-7, the V gene TRBV7-2, with D perhaps TRBD2 (5 bases). Germline lookup yields CDR1 SGHTA and CDR2 FQGNSA. V was pared by 5 bases and J by 3 bases, with 8 bases between. The CDR3 covers 12 residues. This chain's CDR3 is CASSRTSYEQYF. For the CDR3, the DNA is TGTGCCAGCAGCAGAACTAGCTACGAGCAGTACTTC.

This clonotype is categorized as medium-sized (0.01 to 0.1%). This chain uses TRBV27 with TRBJ2-7; 7 bases map to TRBD1. This CDR3 is built from 20 residues. Germline V gene sequence: CDR1 MNHEY, CDR2 SMNVEV (reference sequence). Trimming removed 3 bases from V and 3 bases from J; junction bases left unmatched: 23. The CDR3 loop reads CASSFTPDRAELVAHYEQYF. The CDR3 coding sequence is TGTGCCAGCAGTTTTACCCCCGACAGGGCAGAGTTAGTAGCCCACTACGAGCAGTACTTC.

The chain is built from TRBV5-5 and TRBJ2-3, with D maybe TRBD1 (6 bases). CDR1 and CDR2 from the germline V gene are SGHKS and YYEKEE (reference sequence). V lost 4 bases and J lost 2, with 17 bases in between. CDR3 size: 16 residues. The CDR3 sequence: CASSIQPGHSTDTQYF. CDR3 in DNA: TGTGCCAGCAGCATACAACCGGGACATTCCACAGATACGCAGTATTTT.

V usage is TRBV4-1 and J usage is TRBJ2-1, with D unclear. This CDR3 has 14 residues. V was cut by 0 bases and J by 6 bases, with 9 bases left in between. Germline V lookup: CDR1 MGHRA, CDR2 YSYEKL. In nucleotides, the CDR3 is TGCGCCAGCAGCCAAGAACCAAACTCCAATGAGCAGTTCTTC. Encoded protein: CASSQEPNSNEQFF.

This clonotype has ten or more counts. The chain uses TRBV30 and TRBJ1-1; D is perhaps TRBD1 (5 bases). The CDR3 is made up of 12 amino acids. With 4 bases removed from V and 0 bases from J, the gap between germline ends came to 6 bases. The germline V gene encodes CDR1 GTSNPN and CDR2 SVGIG (reference sequence). The CDR3 spells CAWTGMNTEAFF. The CDR3 nucleotides read TGTGCCTGGACAGGGATGAACACTGAAGCTTTCTTT.

This clonotype was observed many times. The chain links TRBV20-1 to TRBJ2-2; D is unclear. This CDR3 is built from 13 residues. V lost 4 bases and J 5 bases, leaving 11 bases between the germline ends. CDR1 DFQATT and CDR2 SNEGSKA come from the germline V gene (reference sequence). The CDR3 coding sequence is TGCAGTGCTAAAGAATACGGGACCGGGGAGCTGTTTTTT. Protein: CSAKEYGTGELFF.

The sample holds many counts of this clonotype. In DNA form, the CDR3 reads TGTGCCAGCAGCCAACCGACAGGGGGGTACGAGCAGTACTTC. It codes for CASSQPTGGYEQYF. V gene TRBV4-2 combines with J gene TRBJ2-7; TRBD1 matches 9 bases. Germline assignment: CDR1 LGHNA and CDR2 YNFKEQ. This CDR3 contains 14 residues. V gave up 2 bases and J gave up 4 bases; unmatched junction bases: 3.

In this sample, this clonotype turned up many times. The chain's CDR3 is CASSLMVGRNTDTQYF. As DNA, the CDR3 is TGTGCCAGCAGCTTAATGGTGGGCAGGAACACAGATACGCAGTATTTT. This chain links TRBV7-3 with TRBJ2-3; the D is unclear. In germline, CDR1 is SGHTA, CDR2 FQGTGA. The CDR3 runs 16 residues. Trimming shortened V by 1 base and J by 2 bases, and 13 bases separated the two germline ends.

This clonotype has only a few counts. V and J are TRBV30 and TRBJ2-1; D is ambiguous. Trimming pared 2 bases from V and 6 bases from J, leaving 20 bases between. The CDR3 length is 16 residues. Looked up from germline, CDR1 is GTSNPN and CDR2 is SVGIG (reference sequence). The CDR3 nucleotides read TGTGCCTGGAGTTCTATATTGCACCACCTGGGCAATGAGCAGTTCTTC. It codes for CAWSSILHHLGNEQFF.

The sample holds many counts of this clonotype. The chain carries TRBV7-2 and TRBJ1-5, with D perhaps TRBD1 (5 bases). The length of the CDR3 is 14 residues. Trimming took off 4 bases at V and 7 bases at J, with 14 bases between the two ends. CDR1 is SGHTA and CDR2 is FQGNSA in the germline V gene. CDR3: CASSWKGNPQPQHF. The CDR3 region has the DNA TGTGCCAGCAGCTGGAAGGGGAACCCGCAGCCCCAGCATTTT.

This clonotype counts as medium-sized. This chain uses TRBV24-1 with TRBJ2-3, with D hard to call. Trimming took off 6 bases at V and 2 bases at J, with 11 bases between the two ends. In germline, CDR1 is KGHDR, CDR2 SFDVKD. The CDR3 length is 14 residues. CDR3 loop: CATSKNGYTDTQYF. CDR3 nucleotide sequence: TGTGCCACCAGTAAAAACGGATACACAGATACGCAGTATTTT.

This clonotype is medium-sized. The chain links TRBV7-2 to TRBJ1-5; D perhaps matches TRBD1 (5 bases). This CDR3 comprises 17 residues. Trimming pared 2 bases from V and 3 bases from J, leaving 17 bases between. Per germline, CDR1 SGHTA and CDR2 FQGNSA. The chain's CDR3 is CASSLYGSRGDNQPQHF. The DNA for the CDR3 is TGTGCCAGCAGCTTATATGGCAGCAGAGGGGACAATCAGCCCCAGCATTTT.

By sample fraction, this clonotype is medium-sized. The chain joins TRBV4-1 to TRBJ1-5, with a tentative D call TRBD1 (5 bases). V was clipped by 0 bases and J by 3 bases, with 12 bases between them. Germline values: CDR1 MGHRA, CDR2 YSYEKL. The CDR3 runs 16 residues. The CDR3 here is CASSQDPGNLNQPQHF. In DNA, the CDR3 is TGCGCCAGCAGCCAAGATCCAGGGAACCTCAATCAGCCCCAGCATTTT.

The V and J genes are TRBV6-5 and TRBJ2-5, with 10 bases that match TRBD2. V lost 2 bases, J lost 5 bases, and 11 bases stayed unmatched. The CDR3 sequence is 17 residues long. Germline V gene lookup returns CDR1 MNHEY and CDR2 SVGAGI. The CDR3 nucleotides are TGTGCCAGCAGTTACGGAATTAGCGGGGGGCTGGGGGAGACCCAGTACTTC. The encoded protein is CASSYGISGGLGETQYF.